Below, one T cell receptor beta chain is given with its context. Sequencing used immunoSEQ multiplex PCR; TCRdb keeps in-frame clones, though not all of them. The sample lists roughly 100,000 clones; 92% were seen once. The sample is drawn from a study of control samples from healthy donors and cancer patients. V dropped 5 bases and J dropped 2; count of bases not matched to a gene: 4. The germline V gene encodes CDR1 SGHAT and CDR2 FQNNGV. This CDR3 contains 14 residues. V usage is TRBV11-2 and J usage is TRBJ2-7; 9 nucleotides line up with TRBD1. The sample taken for sequencing was blood. This clonotype originated in a woman between 18 and 30 years old in good health. CDR3 bases: TGTGCCAGCAGCCCAAGACAGGGGGCCTACGAGCAGTACTTC. It is translated as CASSPRQGAYEQYF.